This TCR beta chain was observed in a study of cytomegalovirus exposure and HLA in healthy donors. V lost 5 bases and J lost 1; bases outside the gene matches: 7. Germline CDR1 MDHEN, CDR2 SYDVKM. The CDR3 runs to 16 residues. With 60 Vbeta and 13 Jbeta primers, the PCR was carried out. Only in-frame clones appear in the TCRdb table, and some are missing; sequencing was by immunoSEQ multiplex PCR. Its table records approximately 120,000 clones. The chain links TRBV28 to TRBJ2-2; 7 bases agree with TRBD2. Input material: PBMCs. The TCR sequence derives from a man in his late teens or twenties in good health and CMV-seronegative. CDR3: CASSRRLARNTGELFF. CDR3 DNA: TGTGCCAGCAGTCGCCGACTAGCAAGGAACACCGGGGAGCTGTTTTTT.